Listed here is a single T cell receptor (beta chain). Antigen unknown. The data are from a study of cytomegalovirus exposure and HLA in healthy donors. General study points: Available immune exposure information covered CMV serostatus only.

It was with 60 Vbeta and 13 Jbeta primers that the PCR ran. Clones were sequenced by immunoSEQ multiplex PCR, and TCRdb holds only the in-frame ones, with some missing. This table holds roughly 180,000 clones, roughly 9.4% found once. Sequencing was carried out using PBMCs. This clonotype was sampled from a woman aged 25 to 39 in good health and CMV-seropositive.

For the CDR3, the DNA is TGTGCCAGCAGCTTAGAAGCGGTCCGAGGCGAGACCCAGTACTTC. Translated: CASSLEAVRGETQYF. The chain couples TRBV7-9 to TRBJ2-5; maybe TRBD2 (5 bases). The V and J ends lost 1 base and 5 bases respectively, with 14 bases between them. The CDR3 contains 15 residues. Germline-derived CDR1 and CDR2 are SEHNR and FQNEAQ (reference sequence).